This TCR beta chain stems from a study of CD8 T cells in Susac syndrome. TCR beta was sequenced from blood CD8+ and CD4+ T cells. TEMRA cells were FACS-enriched, and CD8+ and CD4+ T cells were isolated negatively. Random hexamers were used to reverse transcribe the RNA input (about 0.5 to 1 ug). It was immunoSEQ multiplex PCR that amplified TCR beta CDR3 across 54 Vbeta and 13 Jbeta. TCRdb analysed the immunoSEQ multiplex PCR reads with MiXCR anew, one entry per CDR3 protein. The data contain about 150,000 distinct CDR3 sequences, around 96% of them singletons. The V gene's germline CDR1 is SGHTA and CDR2 FQGNSA. The CDR3 sequence is 14 residues long. V shed 1 base and J shed 6 bases, with 10 bases lying between them.

Material for sequencing was CD8+ T cells from PBMCs. This TCR derives from a human donor with multiple sclerosis. The chain couples TRBV7-2 to TRBJ2-1; a possible D gene is TRBD2 (5 bases). Here the CDR3 DNA reads TGTGCCAGCAGCTTAGTAGCGATCCCCAATGAGCAGTTCTTC. Protein product: CASSLVAIPNEQFF.